The T cell receptor (beta chain) described here comes from a study of vaccination and CD4 T cells after COVID-19 (dated by TCRdb to between 2021 and 2023). Regarding the study in general: SARS-CoV-2 positivity had been established in the convalescent patients by nasal swab PCR, and mild disease was recorded in roughly 9 of these patients and severe disease in one. The convalescent cohort included six males and four females, with two Hispanic individuals, seven Caucasians, two Asians and one multiracial person. Participants received two doses of either the Pfizer-BioNTech BNT162b2 vaccine (n=8) or the Moderna mRNA-1273 vaccine (n=2). Post-COVID blood samples were collected from convalescent patients a median of around 100 days after diagnosis, with a range of roughly 30 to 170 days. Post-vaccine blood samples were collected a median of about 72 days after the second vaccine dose, ranging from about 12 to 241 days. For stimulating the cultures, overlapping spike peptide pools were used, derived from SARS-CoV-2 as well as from the common cold coronaviruses HCoV-NL63, HCoV-OC43 and HCoV-229E. Control cultures used a CEFX viral epitope pool as positive control, an HIV-1 Nef peptide pool as negative control, or no peptide. In 10 COVID-19 convalescent patients and a handful of infection-naive healthy vaccine recipients, the spike-specific CD4+ TCR repertoire before mRNA vaccination was compared with the repertoire after mRNA vaccination. Study-level results and caveats: Although the median number of SARS-CoV-2-reactive clonotypes went up from 20 to 25 after infection to some 40 after vaccination, the increase was not significant. Among the post-vaccine SARS-CoV-2-reactive clones in convalescent patients, a median 86.3% showed up only after vaccination, which suggests vaccine-specific priming. The study included relatively few convalescent patients and did not analyze early timepoints after natural infection. In convalescent patients, nearly all vaccine-specific clones (304 of 307) were found to be mono-reactive for SARS-CoV-2 spike rather than cross-reactive with common cold coronaviruses.

The intended sense of this specimen's treatment or condition label: roughly 11-day PBMC culture with coronavirus spike peptide pools or control peptides (ViraFEST assay). The ViraFEST assay, used in the study, expanded antigen-specific T cells with peptide pools and then identified the expanded clonotypes through TCR sequencing. The convalescent patients' positive SARS-CoV-2 PCR tests were from March to December 2020, which was before the Alpha, Beta and Delta variants emerged in the United States. PBMCs were cultured at about 2 million per well in IMDM supplemented with roughly 5% human AB serum and about 9.6 IU/ml IL-2, with roughly 10 ug/ml peptide pools added. Half of the culture medium was replaced with fresh IL-2-containing medium on days 3 and 7. CD4+ T cells were isolated after roughly 9 days of culture through negative selection using the EasySep CD4+ T cell isolation kit. Ficoll-Paque Plus gradient centrifugation was used to isolate PBMCs from whole blood, and the isolated PBMCs were then either used fresh or cryopreserved at -140C. Triplicate wells were generally used for each culture condition.

The germline V gene yields SGHRS for CDR1 and YFSETQ for CDR2. The CDR3, from cysteine to phenylalanine, totals 15 residues. Left in the record is the CDR3 DNA by itself, 45 bases read in frame from the first base. The junction carries 18 bases between V and J, which are trimmed by 5 bases and 3 bases respectively. This clonotype was observed a few times. Its cognate antigen has yet to be identified. Base qualities are not recorded, but no much larger clone differs from it by a single base. The library was built by means of PCR. At the Johns Hopkins FTIC core, DNA from the cultured CD4+ T cells underwent TCR sequencing with the Oncomine TCR Beta short-read assay. The QIAamp micro DNA kit was used to extract genomic DNA from the cultured CD4+ T cells. Oncomine TCR Beta libraries made from cultured CD4+ T cells were pooled using unique dual indexes and sequenced on an Illumina iSeq 100. The source study handled its data this way. Non-productive sequences were filtered out, and CDR3s that did not start with C, did not end with F or W, or were shorter than 7 amino acids were discarded. Antigen-specific clonotypes were identified with the MANAFEST web application by comparing peptide-stimulated wells with reference and other culture wells. For a clone to be called positive, the clone needed an FDR below 0.05, an odds ratio above 5, and a productive frequency above 0.1% in at least two of three replicate wells. A clonotype counted as cross-reactive if it showed significant expansion both in the SARS-CoV-2 spike wells and in at least one common cold coronavirus spike condition. Levenshtein distances (stringdist) and unrooted phylogenetic trees (ape) in R version 3.6.1 were used to assess CDR3 homology. TCRdb took the public reads, trimmed them with fastp at Q25, ran MiXCR for clone calling and kept in-frame beta chains. Entries are consolidated by CDR3 protein sequence, retaining the most common genes and DNA. The V and J calls were determined by TCRdb, not by the authors. The sample table contains 12,000 or so distinct CDR3 sequences; only one count was recorded for 53% of them. 30% of the sample is in the top ten clones.

Rearrangement joined TRBV5-1 to TRBJ2-7, and perhaps TRBD2 as D gene, on 6 matching bases. The TCR originated in a human donor who had recovered from COVID-19. Sequencing used CD4+ T cells from blood, cultured in vitro. The CDR3 here reads CASRGGDTTHYEQYF. At the DNA level, the sequence is TGCGCCAGCAGGGGAGGAGACACGACTCACTACGAGCAGTACTTC.